The 14 T cell receptor beta chains given below trace back to one sample, sequenced in a study of identifying expanded T cells in peripheral blood. Clones were sequenced by immunoSEQ multiplex PCR, and TCRdb holds only the in-frame ones, with some missing. This table has fewer than 130,000 clones, about 89% appearing once. The sequencing sample was made of blood. The receptors stem from a person between 18 and 75 years old in good health.

The V call is TRBV30, the J call TRBJ1-4, with 8 nucleotides matching TRBD1. The V gene's germline CDR1 is GTSNPN and CDR2 SVGIG (reference sequence). The junction had 8 bases not matched to a gene; V was cut back by 4 bases and J by 7 bases. The CDR3 totals 14 residues. As DNA, the CDR3 is TGTGCCTGGAAATGGGGCAGGGGGCGTGAAAAACTGTTTTTT. Translation gives CAWKWGRGREKLFF.

This chain uses TRBV14 with TRBJ2-7; D remains ambiguous. Trimming stripped 0 bases from V and 6 bases from J, with 12 bases between. The CDR3 spans 14 residues. Germline V lookup: CDR1 SGHDN, CDR2 FVKESK. CDR3 residues: CASSQDRRFREQYF. CDR3 nucleotide sequence: TGTGCCAGCAGCCAAGATCGGCGGTTTCGCGAGCAGTACTTC.

This clone came up a few times. This chain joins TRBV28 and TRBJ1-1; D possibly corresponds to TRBD1 (5 bases). The CDR3 loop spans 13 amino acids. The V and J ends lost 4 bases and 0 bases respectively, with 6 bases between them. Looked up from germline, CDR1 is MDHEN and CDR2 is SYDVKM. The CDR3 loop reads CASSSTVNTEAFF. As DNA, the CDR3 is TGTGCCAGCAGTTCGACAGTGAACACTGAAGCTTTCTTT.

This chain uses TRBV18 with TRBJ2-4; TRBD2 matches 9 bases. The CDR3 spans 13 residues. The germline gives CDR1 KGHSH, CDR2 LQKENI. The trim removed 2 bases at V and 11 bases at J, leaving 4 bases unmatched. DNA of the CDR3: TGTGCCAGCTCACCAAAGGGACTAGCCGTTCAGTACTTC. It specifies CASSPKGLAVQYF.

V is TRBV18 and J is TRBJ2-5; D unresolved. The CDR3 consists of 16 residues. Trimming left V 1 base short and J 1 base short, with 13 bases between. From germline, CDR1 is KGHSH and CDR2 LQKENI. DNA of the CDR3: TGTGCCAGCTCACCACGCGTGCGAACTCCCCAAGAGACCCAGTACTTC. Its protein product is CASSPRVRTPQETQYF.

This chain connects TRBV15 to TRBJ1-3, with D possibly being TRBD1 (5 bases). V was clipped by 0 bases and J by 7 bases, with 13 bases between them. Germline CDR1 is LNHNV and CDR2 is YYDKDF (reference sequence). CDR3 length equals 15 residues. The CDR3 DNA sequence: TGTGCCACCAGCAGAGATCGCCAGGGAGGTAACACCATATATTTT. It yields the protein CATSRDRQGGNTIYF.

The V and J genes are TRBV7-9 and TRBJ2-7, with 8 bases aligning to TRBD1. CDR1 is SEHNR, CDR2 FQNEAQ, per germline (reference sequence). The CDR3 totals 14 residues. Germline trimming cut 1 base from V and 5 bases from J; bases unmatched to any gene: 4. CDR3: CASSLGQGMHEQYF. In nucleotides, the CDR3 is TGTGCCAGCAGCTTAGGACAGGGGATGCACGAGCAGTACTTC.

This sequence joins TRBV9 and TRBJ1-1; 8 bases align to TRBD1. CDR1 and CDR2 (germline): SGDLS, YYNGEE. The CDR3 is 15 residues long. Losses at the gene ends were 0 bases for V and 4 bases for J; bases not matched to a gene: 5. The CDR3 sequence is CASSVGGQVGTEAFF. In DNA form, the CDR3 reads TGTGCCAGCAGCGTAGGGGGACAGGTAGGCACTGAAGCTTTCTTT.

The V gene is TRBV5-1, the J gene TRBJ2-7; 11 bases match TRBD2. V shed 4 bases and J 4 bases; nucleotides not matched to a gene: 10. This CDR3 has 16 amino acids. Germline CDR1 and CDR2: SGHRS and YFSETQ. CDR3 amino acids: CASSLTLAGGGYEQYF. CDR3 nucleotides: TGCGCCAGCAGCCTCACCCTAGCGGGGGGTGGATACGAGCAGTACTTC.

The chain's CDR3 is CASSLVHVEQPQHF. The CDR3 DNA reads TGTGCCAGCAGCTTAGTACATGTCGAGCAGCCCCAGCATTTT. The chain has TRBV7-2 and TRBJ1-5; D is unresolved. Trimming removed 1 base from V and 7 bases from J, with 11 bases in between. The CDR3 spans 14 residues. Germline assignment: CDR1 SGHTA and CDR2 FQGNSA.

This chain joins TRBV9 and TRBJ2-2; D is ambiguous. V lost 3 bases and J lost 1, with 10 bases in between. This CDR3 region has 15 residues. Germline values: CDR1 SGDLS, CDR2 YYNGEE. CDR3 sequence (DNA): TGTGCCAGCAGCGCCGCCGGTGGGAACACCGGGGAGCTGTTTTTT. Protein: CASSAAGGNTGELFF.

The V and J genes are TRBV18 and TRBJ1-1; no firm D call. Germline V gene lookup returns CDR1 KGHSH and CDR2 LQKENI. This CDR3 has 15 amino acids. V lost 4 bases and J lost 0, with 12 bases in between. CDR3 nucleotides: TGTGCCAGCTCACTGCAGGCTAACTTGAACACTGAAGCTTTCTTT. Amino acids: CASSLQANLNTEAFF.

The chain has TRBV4-3 and TRBJ2-7; 8 nucleotides agree with TRBD1. After removal of 1 base from V and 5 bases from J, the junction contained 7 bases not matched to a gene. The CDR3 loop spans 15 amino acids. In germline, CDR1 is LGHNA, CDR2 YSLEER. CDR3 coding DNA: TGCGCCAGCAGCCAAGCTCTCAGGGGGCAGGACGAGCAGTACTTC. This encodes CASSQALRGQDEQYF.

J is TRBJ1-1 and V is TRBV18; D not certain. CDR3 length: 14 amino acids. The germline V gene has CDR1 KGHSH and CDR2 LQKENI. V was cut by 5 bases and J by 2 bases, with 12 bases left in between. CDR3 in DNA: TGTGCCAGCTCAGCTTCAGTTCTTAACACTGAAGCTTTCTTT. This translates into CASSASVLNTEAFF. Based on the CDR3 plus reference TRBV18 and TRBJ1-1, the full variable domain is NAGVMQNPRHLVRRRGQEARLRCSPMKGHSHVYWYRQLPEEGLKFMVYLQKENIIDESGMPKERFSAEFPKEGPSILRIQQVVRGDSAAYFCASSASVLNTEAFFGQGTRLTVV.